The sequence of this TCR beta chain was determined in a study of CD8 T cells in ankylosing spondylitis. Study observations and caveats: In ankylosing spondylitis blood, a motif of 7 to 9 highly homologous TCR beta variants appeared characteristic. The study looked at matched synovial fluid samples from ankylosing spondylitis patients. Disease-linked clones were reported to be significantly enriched there. Certain motif variants had earlier appeared in reactive arthritis synovial fluid and blood. Disease-linked clones had a CD8+ phenotype and relatively low frequency in peripheral blood.

This clonotype was observed many times. What it binds is not known. The V segment lost 3 bases and the J segment 7 bases; nucleotides outside the gene matches: 8. Looked up from germline, CDR1 is DFQATT and CDR2 is SNEGSKA (reference sequence). The CDR3 covers 15 residues. Libraries of TCR beta came from quantitative 5'-RACE with molecular barcodes. Using its own MiXCR run on the 5' RACE reads, TCRdb lists one record per CDR3 protein. The sample yields approximately 500,000 distinct CDR3 sequences, about 13% seen once. The TCR sequence derives from a male donor with ankylosing spondylitis. The sample was blood, either unsorted or a sorted T cell fraction (not recorded which). The chain links TRBV20-1 to TRBJ1-6; 8 bases are a match to TRBD1. The CDR3 bases are TGCAGTGCTAGGGTCCAGGGGGCTAGGAATTCACCCCTCCACTTT. This translates into CSARVQGARNSPLHF.